Each of the 28 T cell receptor beta chains below was sequenced from the same sample in a study of technical replicates of blood from several donors (dated by TCRdb to about 2017). Libraries were built with the immunoSEQ multiplex PCR assay. TCRdb limited this immuneACCESS table to in-frame rearrangements with V and J called. A share of clones is missing; checked studies link under half to unresolved V genes, and the rest is unexplained. In this sample the table shows 65,000 to 90,000 clones, about 91% of which occur a single time. Of the sample, about 0.26% falls within the top ten clones. Sequenced input: T cells isolated from PBMCs. These TCRs come from a human donor in good health.

This sequence joins TRBV12-5 and TRBJ2-7; 12 nucleotides match TRBD2. This CDR3 has 17 amino acids. The junction had 13 bases not matched to a gene; V was cut back by 6 bases and J by 4 bases. CDR1 LGHNT and CDR2 FRNRAP come from the germline V gene. In nucleotides, the CDR3 is TGTGCTAGTGGCCCCCCGACTAGCGGGGGAGCATGGTACGAGCAGTACTTC. Translation gives CASGPPTSGGAWYEQYF.

The rearrangement joins TRBV5-1 to TRBJ1-3, with D possibly being TRBD1 (5 bases). V gave up 4 bases and J gave up 2 bases, with 13 bases separating them. The CDR3 spans 15 residues. Germline assignment: CDR1 SGHRS and CDR2 YFSETQ. The CDR3 region has the DNA TGCGCCAGCAGCCAGGGTACAAATCCTGGAAACACCATATATTTT. It specifies CASSQGTNPGNTIYF.

V usage is TRBV6-1 and J usage is TRBJ2-7; possible D gene TRBD1, 5 bases. V shed 5 bases and J shed 2 bases, with 16 bases lying between them. Germline CDR1 reads MNHNS; CDR2 reads SASEGT. This CDR3 has 15 residues. In DNA, the CDR3 is TGTGCCAGCAGTCCGACAGATTTACACCCCTACGAGCAGTACTTC. This gives the protein CASSPTDLHPYEQYF.

The J gene is TRBJ2-7, the V gene TRBV2; 8 bases are a match to TRBD1. Germline V gene lookup returns CDR1 SNHLY and CDR2 FYNNEI. The trim removed 5 bases at V and 6 bases at J, leaving 9 bases unmatched. This CDR3 region has 14 residues. CDR3 protein: CASSLDRVQGEQYF. In DNA form, the CDR3 reads TGTGCCAGCAGTTTGGACAGGGTTCAAGGCGAGCAGTACTTC.

The genes are TRBV6-1 and TRBJ2-3, with D maybe TRBD1 (5 bases). This CDR3 has 16 residues. CDR1 and CDR2 from the germline V gene are MNHNS and SASEGT. Trimming stripped 3 bases from V and 1 base from J, with 14 bases between. Written as DNA, the CDR3 is TGTGCCAGCAGTGATAATTGGGGCAGGGGCACAGATACGCAGTATTTT. It translates to CASSDNWGRGTDTQYF.

This chain connects TRBV18 to TRBJ1-5, with TRBD1 identical over 7 bases. The germline V gene has CDR1 KGHSH and CDR2 LQKENI. With 3 bases clipped from V and 4 bases from J, the junction kept 6 bases outside the gene matches. The CDR3 has 15 residues. The DNA of the CDR3 is TGTGCCAGCTCACCCGGACAGGCTCGGAATCAGCCCCAGCATTTT. Its translation is CASSPGQARNQPQHF.

The chain employs TRBV19 and TRBJ2-1; 11 bases are a match to TRBD2. Germline assignment: CDR1 LNHDA and CDR2 SQIVND (reference sequence). V dropped 6 bases and J dropped 3; count of bases not matched to a gene: 4. The CDR3 extends over 15 amino acids. The CDR3 loop is CASRLAGGLYNEQFF. DNA of the CDR3: TGTGCCAGTAGGTTAGCGGGAGGGCTCTACAATGAGCAGTTCTTC.

The chain uses TRBV29-1 and TRBJ1-1; D unresolved. The V end lost 3 bases, the J end lost 7 bases, and 15 bases lay between the germline ends. The CDR3 covers 13 residues. The V gene's germline CDR1 is SQVTM and CDR2 ANQGSEA. CDR3 nucleotides: TGCAGCGTTGAGAGGCCCAGCCGATTTGAAGCTTTCTTT. This encodes CSVERPSRFEAFF. Full variable domain (remainder filled in from reference TRBV29-1 and TRBJ1-1): SAVISQKPSRDICQRGTSLTIQCQVDSQVTMMFWYRQQPGQSLTLIATANQGSEATYESGFVIDKFPISRPNLTFSTLTVSNMSPEDSSIYLCSVERPSRFEAFFGQGTRLTVV.

The sample holds a few counts of this clone. The chain joins TRBV6-1 to TRBJ2-2, with D maybe TRBD2 (5 bases). The length of the CDR3 is 14 residues. V lost 5 bases, J lost 6 bases, and 13 bases lay in between. Germline CDR1 and CDR2: MNHNS and SASEGT. CDR3 sequence (DNA): TGTGCCAGCAGTAACTATGGAGGACCCGGGGAGCTGTTTTTT. It codes for CASSNYGGPGELFF.

This chain connects TRBV9 to TRBJ2-7; no reliable D call. Germline V gene data show CDR1 as SGDLS and CDR2 as YYNGEE. V lost 0 bases to trimming and J lost 2 bases, with 9 bases between them. This CDR3 has 14 residues. The CDR3 DNA reads TGTGCCAGCAGCGTAGCCCCGGGTACCTACGAGCAGTACTTC. Residues: CASSVAPGTYEQYF.

The genes are TRBV11-2 and TRBJ2-7, with 14 bases that match TRBD2. With 6 bases clipped from V and 4 bases from J, the junction kept 5 bases outside the gene matches. This CDR3 region has 15 residues. The germline CDR1 and CDR2 sequences are SGHAT and FQNNGV. CDR3 coding DNA: TGTGCCAGCAGGACTAGCGGGAGGGCTCGGTACGAGCAGTACTTC. Protein: CASRTSGRARYEQYF.

V is TRBV6-4 and J is TRBJ2-1; a possible D gene is TRBD2 (6 bases). The CDR3 spans 16 residues. V was clipped by 0 bases and J by 3 bases, with 12 bases between them. Germline V gene lookup returns CDR1 MRHNA and CDR2 SNTAGT. The CDR3 spells CASSDSAGKGYNEQFF. The CDR3 DNA is TGTGCCAGCAGTGACTCGGCGGGAAAGGGCTACAATGAGCAGTTCTTC.

The rearrangement uses TRBV9 and TRBJ2-1; the match to TRBD1 covers 8 bases. The germline CDR1 and CDR2 sequences are SGDLS and YYNGEE. The CDR3 contains 16 residues. V lost 0 bases and J lost 7; bases outside the gene matches: 9. DNA for the CDR3: TGTGCCAGCAGCGTAGGAGGACAGGGAAGAGGGAATGAGCAGTTCTTC. This sequence encodes CASSVGGQGRGNEQFF. The entire variable domain, with the rest obtained from reference TRBV9 and TRBJ2-1, is as follows: DSGVTQTPKHLITATGQRVTLRCSPRSGDLSVYWYQQSLDQGLQFLIQYYNGEERAKGNILERFSAQQFPDLHSELNLSSLELGDSALYFCASSVGGQGRGNEQFFGPGTRLTVL.

The chain combines TRBV7-8 with TRBJ2-7, with 7 bases identical to TRBD1. Germline-derived CDR1 and CDR2 are SGHVS and FQNEAQ. The V gene end was trimmed by 4 bases and the J gene end by 0 bases; junction bases not matched to a gene: 3. The CDR3 has 14 residues. CDR3 protein: CASSYDRVSYEQYF. The CDR3 DNA is TGTGCCAGCAGCTACGACAGGGTCTCCTACGAGCAGTACTTC. The whole variable domain, filled in from reference TRBV7-8 and TRBJ2-7, reads GAGVSQSPRYKVAKRGQDVALRCDPISGHVSLFWYQQALGQGPEFLTYFQNEAQLDKSGLPSDRFFAERPEGSVSTLKIQRTQQEDSAVYLCASSYDRVSYEQYFGPGTRLTVT.

This chain connects TRBV9 to TRBJ1-5; weak D call: TRBD1 (5 bases). V gave up 0 bases and J gave up 13 bases, with 17 bases separating them. This CDR3 is 14 amino acids long. CDR1 SGDLS and CDR2 YYNGEE come from the germline V gene. The CDR3 spells CASSVGGELSPQHF. As DNA, the CDR3 is TGTGCCAGCAGCGTAGGGGGGGAGCTCTCACCTCAGCATTTT.

The chain combines TRBV7-9 with TRBJ1-4; 9 nucleotides align to TRBD1. Germline-derived CDR1 and CDR2 are SEHNR and FQNEAQ (reference sequence). The CDR3 runs 16 residues. With V trimmed by 5 bases and J by 2 bases, 6 bases remained unmatched. CDR3 sequence reads: CASSLGQGGTNEKLFF. In DNA form, the CDR3 reads TGTGCCAGCAGCCTGGGACAGGGAGGGACTAATGAAAAACTGTTTTTT.

V usage is TRBV5-4 and J usage is TRBJ2-3; 8 bases align to TRBD2. V was pared by 1 base and J by 4 bases, with 5 bases of the junction left unmatched. Per the germline V gene, CDR1 is SGHNT and CDR2 is YYREEE (reference sequence). This CDR3 comprises 15 residues. The CDR3 DNA follows: TGTGCCAGCAGCTTGCCGGGACTAGGAGCAGATACGCAGTATTTT. Amino acid sequence: CASSLPGLGADTQYF.

This clone was picked up one time. V usage is TRBV4-1 and J usage is TRBJ2-7; 9 bases are a match to TRBD2. Germline CDR1 MGHRA, CDR2 YSYEKL. The CDR3 loop spans 15 amino acids. V shed 1 base and J 2 bases; nucleotides not matched to a gene: 3. The chain's CDR3 is CASSQVPSGAYEQYF. DNA of the CDR3: TGCGCCAGCAGCCAAGTGCCTAGCGGGGCCTACGAGCAGTACTTC.

This clone has just a few counts. The J gene is TRBJ1-1, the V gene TRBV29-1, with D perhaps matching TRBD1 (5 bases). Trimming stripped 5 bases from V and 0 bases from J, with 10 bases between. The germline gives CDR1 SQVTM, CDR2 ANQGSEA. The CDR3 is made up of 13 amino acids. The CDR3 bases are TGCAGCGTTCTCACAGGTTTGAACACTGAAGCTTTCTTT. As protein: CSVLTGLNTEAFF.

V is TRBV14 and J is TRBJ2-2; D remains ambiguous. V lost 4 bases to trimming and J lost 5 bases, with 14 bases between them. The CDR3 totals 15 residues. Germline CDR1 reads SGHDN; CDR2 reads FVKESK. The chain's CDR3 is CASSPTPLVTGELFF. Written as DNA, the CDR3 is TGTGCCAGCAGCCCAACACCCCTTGTAACCGGGGAGCTGTTTTTT.

This rearrangement joins TRBV27 to TRBJ1-1, with a possible D match to TRBD1 (5 bases). Germline CDR1 reads MNHEY; CDR2 reads SMNVEV (reference sequence). CDR3 length: 13 residues. V was cut by 2 bases and J by 1 base, with 5 bases left in between. The chain's CDR3 is CASSLGANTEAFF. CDR3 bases: TGTGCCAGCAGTTTAGGGGCGAACACTGAAGCTTTCTTT.

CDR3 amino acids: CASSLAGVAGGEQYF. Written as DNA, the CDR3 is TGCGCCAGCAGCTTGGCCGGGGTAGCGGGAGGAGAGCAGTACTTC. The rearrangement joins TRBV5-1 to TRBJ2-7, with 10 positions matching TRBD2. The V gene end was trimmed by 0 bases and the J gene end by 7 bases; junction bases not matched to a gene: 7. CDR3 length: 15 residues. The V gene's germline CDR1 is SGHRS and CDR2 YFSETQ. The full variable domain, with the rest looked up from reference TRBV5-1 and TRBJ2-7, is KAGVTQTPRYLIKTRGQQVTLSCSPISGHRSVSWYQQTPGQGLQFLFEYFSETQRNKGNFPGRFSGRQFSNSRSEMNVSTLELGDSALYLCASSLAGVAGGEQYFGPGTRLTVT.

The chain is built from TRBV28 and TRBJ1-1, with D possibly being TRBD1 (6 bases). The CDR3 length is 15 residues. Germline CDR1 and CDR2: MDHEN and SYDVKM. Trimming stripped 3 bases from V and 4 bases from J, with 15 bases between. The CDR3 DNA sequence: TGTGCCAGCAGTTTGTGGGGGCGGGGGGGCACTGAAGCTTTCTTT. Its protein product is CASSLWGRGGTEAFF. The variable domain in full, completed from reference TRBV28 and TRBJ1-1, reads DVKVTQSSRYLVKRTGEKVFLECVQDMDHENMFWYRQDPGLGLRLIYFSYDVKMKEKGDIPEGYSVSREKKERFSLILESASTNQTSMYLCASSLWGRGGTEAFFGQGTRLTVV.

The J gene is TRBJ1-2, the V gene TRBV28, with a weak D call TRBD1 (6 bases). The V end lost 7 bases, the J end lost 1 base, and 19 bases lay between the germline ends. Germline CDR1 and CDR2: MDHEN and SYDVKM. The CDR3 has 16 amino acids. The CDR3 DNA follows: TGTGCCAGCATCCCGGGACACGCATTCTTTAACTATGGCTACACCTTC. Its translation: CASIPGHAFFNYGYTF.

This clone was counted between two and nine times. The rearrangement links TRBV19 to TRBJ1-4; the D is unclear. This CDR3 is built from 15 residues. V lost 6 bases and J lost 5, with 16 bases in between. The V gene's germline CDR1 is LNHDA and CDR2 SQIVND (reference sequence). The CDR3 sequence: CASSPVRGGNEKLFF. CDR3 DNA: TGTGCCAGTAGCCCCGTTAGAGGAGGAAATGAAAAACTGTTTTTT.

The V call is TRBV7-9, the J call TRBJ2-1, with D uncertain. Trimming took off 4 bases at V and 0 bases at J, with 10 bases between the two ends. CDR1 and CDR2 (germline): SEHNR, FQNEAQ (reference sequence). The CDR3 spans 15 residues. The CDR3 loop reads CASSSRGSSYNEQFF. As DNA, the CDR3 is TGTGCCAGCAGCTCTCGCGGCAGCTCCTACAATGAGCAGTTCTTC. Full variable domain (remainder filled in from reference TRBV7-9 and TRBJ2-1): DTGVSQNPRHKITKRGQNVTFRCDPISEHNRLYWYRQTLGQGPEFLTYFQNEAQLEKSRLLSDRFSAERPKGSFSTLEIQRTEQGDSAMYLCASSSRGSSYNEQFFGPGTRLTVL.

This clone was observed a few times. The rearrangement links TRBV30 to TRBJ1-6, with 12 bases matching TRBD1. Trimming removed 4 bases from V and 7 bases from J; junction bases left unmatched: 8. The CDR3 is made up of 16 amino acids. Germline V gene sequence: CDR1 GTSNPN, CDR2 SVGIG (reference sequence). The CDR3 is CAWTQGQGAGNSPLHF. In nucleotides, the CDR3 is TGTGCCTGGACCCAGGGACAGGGGGCCGGGAATTCACCCCTCCACTTT. The full variable domain, completed using reference TRBV30 and TRBJ1-6, is SQTIHQWPATLVQPVGSPLSLECTVEGTSNPNLYWYRQAAGRGLQLLFYSVGIGQISSEVPQNLSASRPQDRQFILSSKKLLLSDSGFYLCAWTQGQGAGNSPLHFGNGTRLTVT.

The J gene is TRBJ1-1, the V gene TRBV10-2; 8 bases are a match to TRBD1. The ends lost 5 bases at V and 3 bases at J; junction bases unmatched: 2. Germline CDR1 and CDR2: WSHSY and SAAADI. The CDR3 sequence is 13 residues long. Written as DNA, the CDR3 is TGCGCCAGCAGTCCGGACAGGGACACTGAAGCTTTCTTT. It specifies CASSPDRDTEAFF.